What follows is one T cell receptor (beta chain) and its context. Its antigen is as yet unknown. The PCR contained 60 Vbeta and 13 Jbeta primers. Study processing details: Later reanalysis found about 80 million unique TCR beta chains, roughly 10 million of them shared. Method: immunoSEQ multiplex PCR; TCRdb's copy keeps in-frame clones and lacks some. V and J calls plus clone size are reproduced from that table; the DNA served to infer D and trimming. The sample has 80,000 to 100,000 clones; 79% are singletons. This sample stems from a study of cytomegalovirus exposure and HLA in healthy donors. Findings of the study overall: HLA alleles showed associations with some 15,000 TCR beta sequences in a later analysis, at a 0.05 false discovery rate. Immune exposure data for these donors was limited to CMV serostatus.

V lost 5 bases and J lost 2, with 16 bases in between. This CDR3 contains 15 residues. The V gene's germline CDR1 is SGHNT and CDR2 YYREEE (reference sequence). The clonotype comes from a male donor in good health and CMV-seropositive. The chain couples TRBV5-4 to TRBJ1-2; TRBD1 might be the D (6 bases). The source material was PBMCs. The CDR3 loop reads CASRTRQEINYGYTF. DNA for the CDR3: TGTGCCAGCAGGACAAGACAGGAGATAAACTATGGCTACACCTTC.